Listed here are 9 T cell receptor beta chains from one sample, sequenced in a study of T cell responses to AZD1222 COVID-19 vaccine. The protocol was immunoSEQ multiplex PCR, while the TCRdb copy is restricted to in-frame clones and leaves out a portion. The data hold roughly 77,000 clones, with 80% to 95% observed a single time. Material: peripheral blood, obtained 28 days after the second AZD1222 dose. The source of these receptors is an adult who received the AZD1222 COVID-19 vaccine.

The chain links TRBV7-2 to TRBJ1-2; TRBD1 agrees at 7 bases. The germline V gene encodes CDR1 SGHTA and CDR2 FQGNSA. With V trimmed by 4 bases and J by 4 bases, 9 bases remained unmatched. This CDR3 comprises 15 residues. The CDR3 here is CASSSTGLTSYGYTF. CDR3 sequence (DNA): TGTGCCAGCAGCTCGACAGGGCTCACATCCTATGGCTACACCTTC. Complete variable domain (other parts from reference TRBV7-2 and TRBJ1-2): GAGVSQSPSNKVTEKGKDVELRCDPISGHTALYWYRQSLGQGLEFLIYFQGNSAPDKSGLPSDRFSAERTGGSVSTLTIQRTQQEDSAVYLCASSSTGLTSYGYTFGSGTRLTVV.

V and J are TRBV28 and TRBJ1-5, with a weak D call TRBD1 (5 bases). This CDR3 comprises 16 residues. Germline values: CDR1 MDHEN, CDR2 SYDVKM. V lost 6 bases, J lost 5 bases, and 20 bases lay in between. The CDR3: CASRPRQTRLDQPQHF. In nucleotides, the CDR3 is TGTGCCAGCAGACCCAGACAGACGAGGTTGGATCAGCCCCAGCATTTT.

The J gene is TRBJ1-1, the V gene TRBV12-5; D may be TRBD1 (5 bases). The CDR3 has 17 amino acids. Per the germline V gene, CDR1 is LGHNT and CDR2 is FRNRAP. V was clipped by 0 bases and J by 8 bases, with 22 bases between them. The CDR3, as DNA: TGTGCTAGTGGTTTGGTAAGGGCGGGGCCCAGCATCCGCGAAGCTTTCTTT. Protein: CASGLVRAGPSIREAFF. Full variable domain (remainder filled in from reference TRBV12-5 and TRBJ1-1): DARVTQTPRHKVTEMGQEVTMRCQPILGHNTVFWYRQTMMQGLELLAYFRNRAPLDDSGMPKDRFSAEMPDATLATLKIQPSEPRDSAVYFCASGLVRAGPSIREAFFGQGTRLTVV.

The chain uses TRBV9 and TRBJ2-7, with TRBD2 as a possible D gene (6 bases). The CDR3 sequence is 15 residues long. Trimming took off 4 bases at V and 4 bases at J, with 18 bases between the two ends. Germline V CDR1 and CDR2: SGDLS, YYNGEE. CDR3 protein: CASSPRPDSGYEQYF. CDR3 nucleotide sequence: TGTGCCAGCAGCCCGCGGCCGGATAGCGGATACGAGCAGTACTTC.

This clone was seen a single time. The chain recombines TRBV7-9 with TRBJ2-7; 9 bases line up with TRBD1. Germline CDR1 SEHNR, CDR2 FQNEAQ (reference sequence). The CDR3 totals 13 residues. J was trimmed by 6 bases and V by 3 bases; bases with no gene match: 3. As DNA, the CDR3 is TGTGCCAGCAGCTTCGGGGACAGGGCCGAGCAGTACTTC. This gives the protein CASSFGDRAEQYF.

CDR3 in amino acids: CASSLSVSGNTIYF. CDR3 nucleotide sequence: TGTGCCAGCAGCCTTTCCGTTTCTGGAAACACCATATATTTT. This chain joins TRBV11-2 and TRBJ1-3; no clear D gene. Germline CDR1 and CDR2: SGHAT and FQNNGV. Trimming removed 5 bases from V and 1 base from J, with 9 bases in between. The CDR3 has 14 residues.

The chain links TRBV7-2 to TRBJ2-3; D gene uncertain. Trimming removed 1 base at V and 0 bases at J, with 11 bases between. Germline V gene sequence: CDR1 SGHTA, CDR2 FQGNSA. The CDR3 loop spans 16 amino acids. The CDR3 nucleotides are TGTGCCAGCAGCTTAGGAGTTTTATCTAGCACAGATACGCAGTATTTT. It is translated as CASSLGVLSSTDTQYF.

J is TRBJ1-2 and V is TRBV5-8; D is uncertain. Per germline, CDR1 SGHTS and CDR2 YDEGEE. This CDR3 is 14 amino acids long. The V end was cut by 4 bases, the J end by 1 base, with 11 bases between. The CDR3 DNA follows: TGTGCCAGCAGCATGCATGGTCTTAACTATGGCTACACCTTC. Translating gives CASSMHGLNYGYTF.

This sequence joins TRBV6-1 and TRBJ2-5; D unclear. The CDR3 totals 13 residues. Trimming took off 1 base at V and 7 bases at J, with 10 bases between the two ends. Germline lookup yields CDR1 MNHNS and CDR2 SASEGT. The CDR3 protein is CASSEGSLATQYF. In nucleotides, the CDR3 is TGTGCCAGCAGTGAAGGGAGTTTGGCGACCCAGTACTTC.